This T cell receptor (beta chain) was identified in a study of cytomegalovirus exposure and HLA in healthy donors. In the study overall: Unique TCR beta sequences numbering 117 million came from about 179 million T cells in an earlier analysis. General study findings and limits: A missense variant in DCLRE1C was later tied to TCR beta V- and J-gene trimming. Earlier analysis looked at TCR beta V segments, and most were productive about 87% or about 30% of the time.

Germline loops: CDR1 MDHEN, CDR2 SYDVKM. This CDR3 comprises 11 residues. V was trimmed by 3 bases and J by 9 bases, leaving 6 bases between them. On this clone: The antigen is unknown.

The primer mix had 60 Vbeta and 13 Jbeta primers. Profiling relied on immunoSEQ multiplex PCR, and the TCRdb table lists in-frame clones only, not all of them. The table records fewer than 80,000 clones, 60% to 75% of them present only once. This TCR derives from a woman aged 60 to 75 in good health and CMV-seropositive. Sequenced: PBMCs. The chain recombines TRBV28 with TRBJ2-1; D might be TRBD1 (6 bases). The CDR3 bases are TGTGCCAGCAGTTTCAGGGGTGAGCAGTTCTTC. Protein sequence: CASSFRGEQFF.